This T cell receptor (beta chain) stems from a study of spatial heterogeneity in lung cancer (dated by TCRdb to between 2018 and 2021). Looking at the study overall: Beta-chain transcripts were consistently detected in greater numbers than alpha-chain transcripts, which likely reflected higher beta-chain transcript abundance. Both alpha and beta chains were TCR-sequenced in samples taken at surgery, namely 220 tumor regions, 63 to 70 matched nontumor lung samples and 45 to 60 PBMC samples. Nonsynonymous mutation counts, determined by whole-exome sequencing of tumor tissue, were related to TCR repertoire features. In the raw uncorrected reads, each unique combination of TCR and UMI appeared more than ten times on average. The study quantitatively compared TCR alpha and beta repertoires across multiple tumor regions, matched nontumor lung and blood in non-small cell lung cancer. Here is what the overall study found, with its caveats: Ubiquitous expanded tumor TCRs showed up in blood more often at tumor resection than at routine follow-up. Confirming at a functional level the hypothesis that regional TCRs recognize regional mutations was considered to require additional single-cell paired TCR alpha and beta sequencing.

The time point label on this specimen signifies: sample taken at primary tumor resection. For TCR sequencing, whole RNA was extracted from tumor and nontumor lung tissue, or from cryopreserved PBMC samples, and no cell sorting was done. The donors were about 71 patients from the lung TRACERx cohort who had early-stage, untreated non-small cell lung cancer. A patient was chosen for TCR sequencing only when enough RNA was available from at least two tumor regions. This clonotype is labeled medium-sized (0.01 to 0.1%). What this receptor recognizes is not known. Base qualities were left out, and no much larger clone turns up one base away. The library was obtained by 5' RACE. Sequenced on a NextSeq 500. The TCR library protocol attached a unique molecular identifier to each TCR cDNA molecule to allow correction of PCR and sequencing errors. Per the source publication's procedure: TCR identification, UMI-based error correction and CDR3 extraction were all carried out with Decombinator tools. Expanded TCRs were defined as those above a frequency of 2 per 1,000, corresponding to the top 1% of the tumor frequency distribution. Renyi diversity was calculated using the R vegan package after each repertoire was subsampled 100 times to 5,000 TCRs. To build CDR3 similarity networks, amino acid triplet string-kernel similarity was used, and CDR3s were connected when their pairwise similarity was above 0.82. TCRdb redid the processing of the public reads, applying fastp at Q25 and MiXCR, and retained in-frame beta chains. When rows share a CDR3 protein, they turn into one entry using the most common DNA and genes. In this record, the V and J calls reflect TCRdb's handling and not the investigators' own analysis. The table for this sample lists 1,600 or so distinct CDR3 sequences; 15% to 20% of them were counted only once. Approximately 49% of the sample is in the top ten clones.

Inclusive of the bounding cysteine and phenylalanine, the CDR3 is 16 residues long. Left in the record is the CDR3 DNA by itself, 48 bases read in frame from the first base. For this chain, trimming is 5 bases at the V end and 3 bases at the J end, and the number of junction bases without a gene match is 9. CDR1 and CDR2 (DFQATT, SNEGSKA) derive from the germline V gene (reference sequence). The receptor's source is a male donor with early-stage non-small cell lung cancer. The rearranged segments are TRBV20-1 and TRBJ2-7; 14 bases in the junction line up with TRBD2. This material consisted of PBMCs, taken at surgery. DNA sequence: TGCAGTGCTTACCCCGGGACTAGCGGGAGACTCTACGAGCAGTACTTC. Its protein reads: CSAYPGTSGRLYEQYF.